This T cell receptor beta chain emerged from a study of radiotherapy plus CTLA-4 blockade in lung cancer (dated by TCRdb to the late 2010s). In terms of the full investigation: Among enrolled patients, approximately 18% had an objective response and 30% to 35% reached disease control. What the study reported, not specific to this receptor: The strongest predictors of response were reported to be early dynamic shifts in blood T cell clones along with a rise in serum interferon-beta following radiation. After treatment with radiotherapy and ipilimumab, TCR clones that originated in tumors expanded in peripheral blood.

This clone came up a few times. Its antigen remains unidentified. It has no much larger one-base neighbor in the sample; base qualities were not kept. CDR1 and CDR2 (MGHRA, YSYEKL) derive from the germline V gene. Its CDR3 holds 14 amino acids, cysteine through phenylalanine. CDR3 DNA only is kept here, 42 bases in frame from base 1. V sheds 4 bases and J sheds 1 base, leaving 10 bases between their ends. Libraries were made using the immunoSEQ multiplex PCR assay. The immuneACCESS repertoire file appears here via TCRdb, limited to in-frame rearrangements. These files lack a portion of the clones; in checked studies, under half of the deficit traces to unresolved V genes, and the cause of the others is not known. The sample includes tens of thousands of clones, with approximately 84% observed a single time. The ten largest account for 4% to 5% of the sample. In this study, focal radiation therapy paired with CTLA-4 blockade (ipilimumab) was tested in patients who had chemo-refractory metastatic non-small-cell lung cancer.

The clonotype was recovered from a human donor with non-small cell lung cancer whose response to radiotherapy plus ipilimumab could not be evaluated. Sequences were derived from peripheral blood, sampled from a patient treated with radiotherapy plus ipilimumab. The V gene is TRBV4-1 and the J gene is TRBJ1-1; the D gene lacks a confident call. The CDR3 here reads CASSLRGANTEAFF. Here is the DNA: TGCGCCAGCAGCCTACGGGGAGCGAACACTGAAGCTTTCTTT.